The T cell receptor (beta chain) under discussion was sequenced for a study of blood T cell repertoires in COVID-19. This CDR3 region has 16 residues. The germline V gene has CDR1 SGHDT and CDR2 YYEEEE. Trimming at V came to 5 bases and at J to 3 bases, leaving 12 bases not matched to a gene. Original analysis: Reference gene primer amplification in the assay estimated nucleated cell counts. The method was immunoSEQ multiplex PCR; TCRdb's version includes in-frame clones alone and lacks a portion of them. For V, J and clone size, that table is used; D and trimming come from the DNA. Here the sample spans 190,000 or so clones, 86% being singletons.

The chain joins TRBV5-6 to TRBJ2-5; TRBD2 matches 8 bases. The sample comprised peripheral blood. This clonotype was sampled from a woman in her seventies with acute or convalescent COVID-19. The CDR3 region is CASRRILGGLEETQYF. CDR3 sequence (DNA): TGTGCCAGCAGGCGAATCCTTGGGGGACTAGAAGAGACCCAGTACTTC.